The present entry profiles one T cell receptor beta chain with its context. Original methodology: From reference gene primer amplification, estimates of nucleated cell counts were derived. Using immunoSEQ multiplex PCR, the repertoire was profiled, and TCRdb retains in-frame clones only, with some absent. The D gene and trimming were derived from the DNA, and the V and J assignments and clone size from that table. Of about 240,000 clones in the sample, 82% are singletons; the top ten hold about an eighth. The entry originates in a study of blood T cell repertoires in COVID-19. Across the study: From the United States, Italy and Spain came samples of acute and convalescent COVID-19.

V gave up 5 bases and J gave up 4 bases; unmatched junction bases: 5. The CDR3 contains 14 residues. Per germline, CDR1 MNHEY and CDR2 SVGEGT. This TCR was sampled from a woman aged 55 to 70 with active or convalescent COVID-19. V usage is TRBV6-2 or TRBV6-3 and J usage is TRBJ2-3; 8 bases map to TRBD2. The specimen sequenced was peripheral blood. The CDR3 DNA reads TGTGCCAGCAGTGTAGCGGGGCCCTCAGATACGCAGTATTTT. It encodes CASSVAGPSDTQYF.